A single sample gave rise to the 5 T cell receptor beta chains below, sequenced in a study of shared clonotypes between healthy human individuals. Assay used: immunoSEQ multiplex PCR; TCRdb lists only in-frame clones, some missing. Here the sample spans millions of clones, roughly 96% being singletons. Sample: naive CD4+ T cells sorted from blood. Subset defined: CD45RA+ positively selected. The receptors were gathered from a man between 18 and 29 years old in good health.

This clone was found once. Distinct nucleotide sequences in the sample also encode this CDR3. The rearrangement links TRBV19 to TRBJ1-3; D possibly corresponds to TRBD1 (5 bases). Germline V gene sequence: CDR1 LNHDA, CDR2 SQIVND (reference sequence). V dropped 8 bases and J dropped 0 bases, with 8 bases sitting between them. There are 13 residues in the CDR3. The CDR3 is CASRQISGNTIYF. DNA for the CDR3: TGTGCCAGTCGACAGATCTCTGGAAACACCATATATTTT.

As DNA, the CDR3 is TGTGCCAGCAGCCTTGGGGACAGGGGTGGCTACACCTTC. It yields the protein CASSLGDRGGYTF. The V gene is TRBV5-6, the J gene TRBJ1-2; 10 positions match TRBD1. This CDR3 comprises 13 residues. V lost 4 bases to trimming and J lost 7 bases; unmatched junction nucleotides: 4. Germline-derived CDR1 and CDR2 are SGHDT and YYEEEE.

This chain uses TRBV5-1 with TRBJ1-2; TRBD1 is a possible D gene (5 bases). Germline loops: CDR1 SGHRS, CDR2 YFSETQ. V was trimmed by 0 bases and J by 1 base, leaving 16 bases between them. There are 17 residues in the CDR3. CDR3 DNA sequence: TGCGCCAGCAGCTTGGGTCGGGCTCAGGGAGTTAACTATGGCTACACCTTC. Amino acid sequence: CASSLGRAQGVNYGYTF.

The chain carries TRBV10-3 and TRBJ2-6, with 9 bases identical to TRBD1. The CDR3 has 16 residues. V dropped 7 bases and J dropped 0; count of bases not matched to a gene: 4. CDR1 is ENHRY and CDR2 is SYGVKD in the germline V gene. CDR3 in DNA: TGTGCCATCATGATGGACAGGGGCTCTGGGGCCAACGTCCTGACTTTC. The encoded protein is CAIMMDRGSGANVLTF.

The V call is TRBV7-2, the J call TRBJ1-3, with 7 bases fitting TRBD1. The CDR3 has 19 amino acids. With V trimmed by 5 bases and J by 1 base, 17 bases remained unmatched. Germline V lookup: CDR1 SGHTA, CDR2 FQGNSA. CDR3 bases: TGTGCCAGCAGCCTATCGGGACAGACTTACATTACTTCTGGAAACACCATATATTTT. Its translation: CASSLSGQTYITSGNTIYF.